What follows are 10 T cell receptor beta chains derived from one specimen sequenced in a study of early T cells in non-severe SARS-CoV-2 infection. TCRdb re-analysed the 5' RACE reads in MiXCR, keeping a single row per CDR3 protein. The sample holds 25,000 to 35,000 distinct CDR3 sequences; about 6.6% are singletons and the top ten take under 40%. Sequences were derived from whole blood, sampled at baseline. The receptors come from an adult who was a healthcare worker with PCR-confirmed SARS-CoV-2 infection or an uninfected control (not recorded which).

Only a few counts were recorded for this clonotype. This chain links TRBV4-2 with TRBJ1-4; 7 bases match TRBD1. Germline V lookup: CDR1 LGHNA, CDR2 YNFKEQ. Trimming cost V 3 bases and J 5 bases; bases outside gene matches: 9. The CDR3 consists of 16 residues. CDR3 amino acids: CASSHGGGTSNEKLFF. CDR3 nucleotides: TGTGCCAGCAGCCATGGAGGGGGCACATCGAATGAAAAACTGTTTTTT.

This clonotype was seen at least ten times. The chain uses TRBV18 and TRBJ1-2; possible D gene TRBD1, 5 bases. Trimming cost V 6 bases and J 5 bases, with 16 bases left between them. Germline V gives CDR1 KGHSH, CDR2 LQKENI. The CDR3 contains 14 residues. This CDR3 reads CASSGRGGPYGYTF. The DNA of the CDR3 is TGTGCCAGCTCCGGGCGTGGGGGACCATATGGCTACACCTTC. Using reference TRBV18 and TRBJ1-2 for the parts outside the CDR3, the full variable domain is NAGVMQNPRHLVRRRGQEARLRCSPMKGHSHVYWYRQLPEEGLKFMVYLQKENIIDESGMPKERFSAEFPKEGPSILRIQQVVRGDSAAYFCASSGRGGPYGYTFGSGTRLTVV.

This clonotype came up many times. The chain has TRBV12-3 or TRBV12-4 and TRBJ2-1; D is ambiguous. With 4 bases removed from V and 6 bases from J, the gap between germline ends came to 16 bases. The CDR3 is 15 amino acids. The CDR3 loop is CASSSIGPQSNEQFF. The CDR3 DNA is TGTGCCAGCAGTTCTATAGGGCCCCAGTCCAATGAGCAGTTCTTC.

This clonotype was seen many times. The chain recombines TRBV24-1 with TRBJ2-1, with a possible D match to TRBD1 (6 bases). The CDR3 consists of 16 residues. CDR1 is KGHDR and CDR2 is SFDVKD in the germline V gene. V was pared by 3 bases and J by 7 bases, with 18 bases between. The CDR3 reads CATSDPTGPRGNEQFF. The CDR3 bases are TGTGCCACCAGTGATCCCACCGGGCCAAGGGGGAATGAGCAGTTCTTC.

This clonotype has at least ten counts. The J gene is TRBJ2-1, the V gene TRBV18, with D perhaps matching TRBD2 (6 bases). CDR1 and CDR2 (germline): KGHSH, LQKENI. The germline V and J ends were trimmed by 4 bases and 6 bases, with 10 bases remaining between them. This CDR3 is 13 amino acids long. This chain's CDR3 is CASSRGTVNEQFF. Here the CDR3 DNA reads TGTGCCAGCTCACGAGGGACTGTCAATGAGCAGTTCTTC.

The CDR3 DNA reads as TGTGCCAGCAGCCCCGGGGTTTCTGATACGCAGTATTTT. Its translation is CASSPGVSDTQYF. The chain employs TRBV7-3 and TRBJ2-3, with D possibly matching TRBD2 (5 bases). Germline V gene data show CDR1 as SGHTA and CDR2 as FQGTGA. CDR3 length equals 13 residues. Between the trimmed V and J ends, which lost 5 bases and 6 bases, there was a span of 12 bases.

This clonotype was recorded many times. The chain is built from TRBV30 and TRBJ1-2; 8 positions agree with TRBD1. Per germline, CDR1 GTSNPN and CDR2 SVGIG (reference sequence). The CDR3 length is 12 residues. The J segment lost 5 bases and the V segment lost 7 bases, leaving 6 bases of the junction unmatched. The CDR3 nucleotides are TGTGCCTACGGACAGGGTGCTTATGGCTACACCTTC. Protein sequence: CAYGQGAYGYTF.

This chain uses TRBV28 with TRBJ2-1; the match to TRBD2 covers 8 bases. The J segment lost 4 bases and the V segment lost 3 bases, leaving 17 bases of the junction unmatched. From germline, CDR1 is MDHEN and CDR2 SYDVKM. This CDR3 has 19 residues. Written as DNA, the CDR3 is TGTGCCAGCAGTTTTTTCGTGGGACTAGTGGGAGTAAAGTACAATGAGCAGTTCTTC. It codes for CASSFFVGLVGVKYNEQFF.

The chain uses TRBV15 and TRBJ1-4; 7 bases match TRBD1. This CDR3 contains 14 residues. After removal of 1 base from V and 7 bases from J, the junction contained 3 bases not matched to a gene. From germline, CDR1 is LNHNV and CDR2 YYDKDF (reference sequence). The DNA of the CDR3 is TGTGCCACCAGCAGAGGACAGGGTGGTGAAAAACTGTTTTTT. As protein: CATSRGQGGEKLFF.

This clonotype was found many times. This sequence joins TRBV6-6 and TRBJ2-1; the match to TRBD2 covers 14 bases. The CDR3 length is 17 residues. The junction had 12 bases not matched to a gene; V was cut back by 7 bases and J by 7 bases. The germline CDR1 and CDR2 sequences are MNHNY and SVGAGI (reference sequence). The DNA for the CDR3 is TGTGCCAGCACCTACCAACCGGGACTAGCGGGGGCGAATGAGCAGTTCTTC. It codes for CASTYQPGLAGANEQFF.